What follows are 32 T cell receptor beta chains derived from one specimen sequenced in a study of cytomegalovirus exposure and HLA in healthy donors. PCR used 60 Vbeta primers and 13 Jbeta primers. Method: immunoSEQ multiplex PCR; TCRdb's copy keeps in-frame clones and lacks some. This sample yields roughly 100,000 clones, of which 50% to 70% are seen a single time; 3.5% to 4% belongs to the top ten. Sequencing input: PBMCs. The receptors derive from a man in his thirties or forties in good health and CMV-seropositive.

This CDR3 is CASSFRGGLTDTQYF. CDR3 DNA: TGTGCCAGCAGCTTTCGGGGGGGCCTCACAGATACGCAGTATTTT. This chain connects TRBV9 to TRBJ2-3; the match to TRBD2 covers 8 bases. V was clipped by 4 bases and J by 2 bases; unmatched bases: 6. Per the germline V gene, CDR1 is SGDLS and CDR2 is YYNGEE. This CDR3 has 15 amino acids.

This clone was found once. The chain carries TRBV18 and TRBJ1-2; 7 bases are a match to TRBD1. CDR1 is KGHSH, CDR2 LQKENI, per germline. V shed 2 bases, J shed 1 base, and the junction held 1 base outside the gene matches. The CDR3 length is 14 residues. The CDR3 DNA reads TGTGCCAGCTCACCAACAGGGGATAACTATGGCTACACCTTC. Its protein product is CASSPTGDNYGYTF.

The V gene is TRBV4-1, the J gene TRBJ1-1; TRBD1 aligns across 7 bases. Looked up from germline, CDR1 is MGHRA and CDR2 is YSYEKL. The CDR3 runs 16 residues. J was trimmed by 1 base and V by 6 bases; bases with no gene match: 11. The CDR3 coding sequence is TGCGCCAGCAGTTCCGGAGGGGGCGTATGGAACACTGAAGCTTTCTTT. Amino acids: CASSSGGGVWNTEAFF.

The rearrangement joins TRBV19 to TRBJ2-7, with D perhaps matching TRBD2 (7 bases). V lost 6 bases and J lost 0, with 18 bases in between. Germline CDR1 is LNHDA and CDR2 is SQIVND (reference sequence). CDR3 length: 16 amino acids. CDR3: CASSPRGGGSSYEQYF. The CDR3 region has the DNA TGTGCCAGTAGCCCAAGGGGGGGCGGGAGCTCCTACGAGCAGTACTTC.

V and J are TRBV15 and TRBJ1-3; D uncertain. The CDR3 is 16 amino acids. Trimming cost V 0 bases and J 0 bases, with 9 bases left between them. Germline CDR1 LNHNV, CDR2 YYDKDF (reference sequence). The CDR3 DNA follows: TGTGCCACCAGCAGAGATCTAACGGGCTCTGGAAACACCATATATTTT. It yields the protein CATSRDLTGSGNTIYF.

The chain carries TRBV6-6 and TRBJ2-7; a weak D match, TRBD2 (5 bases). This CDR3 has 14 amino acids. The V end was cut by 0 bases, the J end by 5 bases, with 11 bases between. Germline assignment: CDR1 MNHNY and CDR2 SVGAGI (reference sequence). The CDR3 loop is CASSYSVYGDEQYF. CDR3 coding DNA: TGTGCCAGCAGTTACTCCGTTTACGGGGACGAGCAGTACTTC.

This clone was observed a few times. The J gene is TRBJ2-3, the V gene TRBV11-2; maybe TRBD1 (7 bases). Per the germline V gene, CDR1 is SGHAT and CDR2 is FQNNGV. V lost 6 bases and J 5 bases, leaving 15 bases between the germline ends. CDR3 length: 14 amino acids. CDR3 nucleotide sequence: TGTGCCAGCAGTGACAGACAGGGAGGAGATACGCAGTATTTT. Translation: CASSDRQGGDTQYF.

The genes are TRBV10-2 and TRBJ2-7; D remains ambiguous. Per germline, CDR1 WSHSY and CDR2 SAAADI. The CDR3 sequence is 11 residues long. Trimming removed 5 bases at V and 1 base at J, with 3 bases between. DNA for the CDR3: TGCGCCAGCAGTCTGTCCTACGAGCAGTACTTC. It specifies CASSLSYEQYF.

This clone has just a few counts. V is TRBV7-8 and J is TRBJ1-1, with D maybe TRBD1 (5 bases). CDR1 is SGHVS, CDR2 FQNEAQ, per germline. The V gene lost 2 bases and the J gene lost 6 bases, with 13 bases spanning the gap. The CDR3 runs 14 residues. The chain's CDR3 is CASSLRDLGAEAFF. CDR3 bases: TGTGCCAGCAGCTTAAGGGACTTAGGGGCTGAAGCTTTCTTT.

CDR3 amino acids: CASSVTGVSTDTQYF. The DNA of the CDR3 is TGTGCCAGCAGTGTCACGGGGGTTAGCACAGATACGCAGTATTTT. This chain connects TRBV2 to TRBJ2-3; possibly TRBD2 for D (6 bases). Germline-derived CDR1 and CDR2 are SNHLY and FYNNEI. This CDR3 region has 15 residues. V was cut by 4 bases and J by 0 bases, with 11 bases left in between.

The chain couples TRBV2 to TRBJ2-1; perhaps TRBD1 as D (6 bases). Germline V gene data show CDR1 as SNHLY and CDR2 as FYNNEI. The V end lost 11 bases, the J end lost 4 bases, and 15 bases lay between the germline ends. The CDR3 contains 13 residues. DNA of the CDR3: TGTGCCTCACTCGTTAGGGGGTACAATGAGCAGTTCTTC. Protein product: CASLVRGYNEQFF. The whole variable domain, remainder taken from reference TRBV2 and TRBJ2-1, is EPEVTQTPSHQVTQMGQEVILRCVPISNHLYFYWYRQILGQKVEFLVSFYNNEISEKSEIFDDQFSVERPDGSNFTLKIRSTKLEDSAMYFCASLVRGYNEQFFGPGTRLTVL.

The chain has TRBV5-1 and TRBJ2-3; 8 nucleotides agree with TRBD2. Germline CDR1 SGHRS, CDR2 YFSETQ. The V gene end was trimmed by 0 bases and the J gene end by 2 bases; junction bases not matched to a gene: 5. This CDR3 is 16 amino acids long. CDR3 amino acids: CASSLAVAGFTDTQYF. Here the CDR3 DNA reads TGCGCCAGCAGCTTGGCGGTAGCGGGGTTCACAGATACGCAGTATTTT.

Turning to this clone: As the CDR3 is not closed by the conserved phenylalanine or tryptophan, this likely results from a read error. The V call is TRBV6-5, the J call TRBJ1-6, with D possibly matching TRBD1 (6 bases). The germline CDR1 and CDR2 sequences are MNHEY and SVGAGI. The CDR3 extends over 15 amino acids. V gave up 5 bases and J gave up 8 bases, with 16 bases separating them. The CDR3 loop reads CASSMEQGFDSPLHL. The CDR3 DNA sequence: TGTGCCAGCAGTATGGAGCAGGGGTTTGATTCACCCCTCCACCTT.

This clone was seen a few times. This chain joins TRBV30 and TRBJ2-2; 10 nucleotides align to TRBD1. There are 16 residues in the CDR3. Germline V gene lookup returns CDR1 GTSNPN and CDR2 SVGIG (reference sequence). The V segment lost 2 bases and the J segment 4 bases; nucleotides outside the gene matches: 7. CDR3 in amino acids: CAWSPWTGGVTGELFF. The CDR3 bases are TGTGCCTGGAGTCCGTGGACAGGGGGAGTCACCGGGGAGCTGTTTTTT.

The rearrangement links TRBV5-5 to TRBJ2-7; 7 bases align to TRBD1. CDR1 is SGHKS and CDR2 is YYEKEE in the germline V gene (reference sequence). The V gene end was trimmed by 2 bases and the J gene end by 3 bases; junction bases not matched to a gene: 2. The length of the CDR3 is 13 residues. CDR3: CASSLGTDYEQYF. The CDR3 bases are TGTGCCAGCAGCTTAGGGACAGACTACGAGCAGTACTTC.

CDR3: CSVDYGGWTDTQYF. The CDR3 DNA reads TGCAGCGTTGACTACGGGGGTTGGACAGATACGCAGTATTTT. This sequence joins TRBV29-1 and TRBJ2-3; possibly TRBD2 for D (6 bases). V was trimmed by 3 bases and J by 3 bases, leaving 13 bases between them. Germline-derived CDR1 and CDR2 are SQVTM and ANQGSEA. CDR3 length: 14 amino acids.

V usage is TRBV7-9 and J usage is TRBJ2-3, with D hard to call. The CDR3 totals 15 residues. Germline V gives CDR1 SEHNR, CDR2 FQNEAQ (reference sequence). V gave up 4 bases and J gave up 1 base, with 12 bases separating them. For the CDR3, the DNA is TGTGCCAGCAGCTCTCTAGTGGCCGGCACAGATACGCAGTATTTT. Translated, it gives CASSSLVAGTDTQYF.

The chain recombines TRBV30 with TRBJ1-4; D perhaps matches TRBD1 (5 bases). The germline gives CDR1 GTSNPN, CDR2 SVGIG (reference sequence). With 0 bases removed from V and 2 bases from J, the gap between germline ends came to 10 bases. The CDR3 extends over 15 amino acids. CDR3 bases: TGTGCCTGGAGTGTACTTGGGGGGACTAATGAAAAACTGTTTTTT. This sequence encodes CAWSVLGGTNEKLFF.

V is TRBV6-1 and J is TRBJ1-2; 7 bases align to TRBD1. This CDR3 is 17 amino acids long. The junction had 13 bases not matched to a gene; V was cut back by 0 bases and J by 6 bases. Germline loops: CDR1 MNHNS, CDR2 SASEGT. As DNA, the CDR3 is TGTGCCAGCAGTGAAGCCCTTGACAGGGAGCAATTCAATGGCTACACCTTC. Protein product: CASSEALDREQFNGYTF.

In DNA, the CDR3 is TGTGCCAGCAGCCCAGAGAGCAGGGGGCACACCTACGAGCAGTACTTC. Its protein product is CASSPESRGHTYEQYF. This chain links TRBV9 with TRBJ2-7, with 8 bases fitting TRBD1. V gave up 4 bases and J gave up 2 bases; unmatched junction bases: 11. The CDR3 length is 16 residues. Germline CDR1 is SGDLS and CDR2 is YYNGEE.

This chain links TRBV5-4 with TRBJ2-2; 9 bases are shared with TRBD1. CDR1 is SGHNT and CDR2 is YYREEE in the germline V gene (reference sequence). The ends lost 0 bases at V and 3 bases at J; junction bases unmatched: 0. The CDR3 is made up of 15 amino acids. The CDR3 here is CASSLGTGDTGELFF. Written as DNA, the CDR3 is TGTGCCAGCAGCTTGGGGACAGGGGACACCGGGGAGCTGTTTTTT.

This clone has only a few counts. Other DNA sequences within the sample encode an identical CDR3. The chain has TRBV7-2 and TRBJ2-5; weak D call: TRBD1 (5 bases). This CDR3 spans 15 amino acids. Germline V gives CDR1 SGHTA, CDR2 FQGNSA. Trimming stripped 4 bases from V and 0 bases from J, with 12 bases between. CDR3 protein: CASSSVGANQETQYF. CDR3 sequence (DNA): TGTGCCAGCAGCTCCGTTGGGGCTAACCAAGAGACCCAGTACTTC.

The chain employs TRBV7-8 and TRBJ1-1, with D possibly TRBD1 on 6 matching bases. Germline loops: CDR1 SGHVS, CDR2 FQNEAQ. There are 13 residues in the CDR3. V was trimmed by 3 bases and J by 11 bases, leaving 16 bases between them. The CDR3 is CASSFPGGVWAFF. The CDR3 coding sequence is TGTGCCAGCAGCTTTCCGGGGGGCGTTTGGGCTTTCTTT.

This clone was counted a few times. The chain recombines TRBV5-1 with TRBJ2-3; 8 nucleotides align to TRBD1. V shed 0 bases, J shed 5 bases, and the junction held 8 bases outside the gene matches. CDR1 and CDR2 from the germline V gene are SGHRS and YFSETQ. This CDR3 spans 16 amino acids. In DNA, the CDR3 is TGCGCCAGCAGCTTGGGAGGCCAGGGGGCCGGAGATACGCAGTATTTT. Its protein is CASSLGGQGAGDTQYF.

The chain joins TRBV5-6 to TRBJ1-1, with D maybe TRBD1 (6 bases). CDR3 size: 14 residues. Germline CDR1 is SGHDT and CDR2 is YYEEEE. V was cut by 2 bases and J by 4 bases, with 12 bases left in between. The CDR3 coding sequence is TGTGCCAGCAGCTTAAGGGGGTGGGGCACTGAAGCTTTCTTT. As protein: CASSLRGWGTEAFF.

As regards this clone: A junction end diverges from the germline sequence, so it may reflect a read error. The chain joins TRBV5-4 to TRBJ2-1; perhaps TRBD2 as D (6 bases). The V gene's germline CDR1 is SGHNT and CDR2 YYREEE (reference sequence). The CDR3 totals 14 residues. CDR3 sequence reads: CASSLGGVYNEQFF. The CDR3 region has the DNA TGTGCCAGCAGTTTGGGGGGAGTCTACAATGAGCAGTTCTTC. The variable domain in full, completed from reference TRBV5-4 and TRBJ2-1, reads ETGVTQSPTHLIKTRGQQVTLRCSSQSGHNTVSWYQQALGQGPQFIFQYYREEENGRGNFPPRFSGLQFPNYSSELNVNALELDDSALYLCASSLGGVYNEQFFGPGTRLTVL.

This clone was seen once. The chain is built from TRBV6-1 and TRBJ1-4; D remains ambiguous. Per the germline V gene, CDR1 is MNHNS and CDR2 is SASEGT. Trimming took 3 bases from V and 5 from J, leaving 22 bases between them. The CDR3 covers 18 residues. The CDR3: CASSDCPSLLVDNEKLFF. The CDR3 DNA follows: TGTGCCAGCAGTGACTGTCCAAGTCTCCTAGTCGACAATGAAAAACTGTTTTTT.

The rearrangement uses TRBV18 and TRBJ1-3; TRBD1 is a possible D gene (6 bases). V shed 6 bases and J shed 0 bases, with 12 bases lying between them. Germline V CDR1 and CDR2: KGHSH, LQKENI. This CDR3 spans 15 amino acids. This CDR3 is CASSPLDSSGNTIYF. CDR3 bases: TGTGCCAGCTCCCCTTTGGACAGCTCTGGAAACACCATATATTTT.

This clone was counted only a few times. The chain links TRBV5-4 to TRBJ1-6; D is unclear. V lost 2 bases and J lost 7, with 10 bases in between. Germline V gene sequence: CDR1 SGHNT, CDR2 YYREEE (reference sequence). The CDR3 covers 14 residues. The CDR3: CASSLSGLNSPLHF. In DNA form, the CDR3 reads TGTGCCAGCAGCTTATCCGGACTCAATTCACCCCTCCACTTT.

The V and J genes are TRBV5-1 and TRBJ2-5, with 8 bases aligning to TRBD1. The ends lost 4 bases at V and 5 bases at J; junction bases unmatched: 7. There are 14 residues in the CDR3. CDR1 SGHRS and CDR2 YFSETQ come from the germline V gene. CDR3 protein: CASSVQGAGETQYF. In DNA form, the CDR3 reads TGCGCCAGCAGCGTCCAGGGGGCAGGGGAGACCCAGTACTTC.

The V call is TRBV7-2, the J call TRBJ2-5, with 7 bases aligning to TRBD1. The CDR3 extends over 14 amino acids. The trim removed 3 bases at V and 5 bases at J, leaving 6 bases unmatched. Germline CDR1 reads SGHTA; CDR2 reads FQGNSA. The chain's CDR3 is CASSLDRQWETQYF. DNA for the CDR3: TGTGCCAGCAGCTTGGACAGGCAGTGGGAGACCCAGTACTTC.

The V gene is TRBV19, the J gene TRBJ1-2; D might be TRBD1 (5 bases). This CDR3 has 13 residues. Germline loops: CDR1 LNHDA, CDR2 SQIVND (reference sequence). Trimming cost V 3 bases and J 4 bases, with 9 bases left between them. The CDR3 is CASSMGRAYGYTF. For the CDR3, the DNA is TGTGCCAGTAGTATGGGCAGGGCCTATGGCTACACCTTC. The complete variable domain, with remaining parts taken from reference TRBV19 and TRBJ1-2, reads DGGITQSPKYLFRKEGQNVTLSCEQNLNHDAMYWYRQDPGQGLRLIYYSQIVNDFQKGDIAEGYSVSREKKESFPLTVTSAQKNPTAFYLCASSMGRAYGYTFGSGTRLTVV.